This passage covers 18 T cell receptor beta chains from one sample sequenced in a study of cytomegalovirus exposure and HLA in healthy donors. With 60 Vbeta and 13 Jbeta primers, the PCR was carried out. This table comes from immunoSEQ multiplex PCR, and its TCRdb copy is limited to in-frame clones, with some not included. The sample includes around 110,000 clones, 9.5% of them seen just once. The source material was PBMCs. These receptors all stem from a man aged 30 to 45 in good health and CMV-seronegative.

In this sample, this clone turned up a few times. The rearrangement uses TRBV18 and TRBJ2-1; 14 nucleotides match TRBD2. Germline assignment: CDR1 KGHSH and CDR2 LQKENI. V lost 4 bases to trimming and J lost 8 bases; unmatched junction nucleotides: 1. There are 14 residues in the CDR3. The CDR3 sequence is CASSQGLAGDEQFF. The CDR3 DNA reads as TGTGCCAGCTCACAGGGACTAGCGGGGGATGAGCAGTTCTTC.

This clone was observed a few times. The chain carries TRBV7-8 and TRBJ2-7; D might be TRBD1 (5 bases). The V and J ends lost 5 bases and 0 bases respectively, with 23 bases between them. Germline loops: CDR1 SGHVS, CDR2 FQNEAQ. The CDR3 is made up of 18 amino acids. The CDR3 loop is CASSQVIGDSSLSYEQYF. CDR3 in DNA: TGTGCCAGCAGCCAGGTGATAGGGGATAGTAGTCTCTCCTACGAGCAGTACTTC.

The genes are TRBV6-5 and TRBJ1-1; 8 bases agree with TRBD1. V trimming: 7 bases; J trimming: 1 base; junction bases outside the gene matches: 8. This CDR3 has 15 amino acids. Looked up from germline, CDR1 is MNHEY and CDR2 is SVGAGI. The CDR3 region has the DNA TGTGCCAGCACACGAGGTGACAGGGGGAACACTGAAGCTTTCTTT. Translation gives CASTRGDRGNTEAFF.

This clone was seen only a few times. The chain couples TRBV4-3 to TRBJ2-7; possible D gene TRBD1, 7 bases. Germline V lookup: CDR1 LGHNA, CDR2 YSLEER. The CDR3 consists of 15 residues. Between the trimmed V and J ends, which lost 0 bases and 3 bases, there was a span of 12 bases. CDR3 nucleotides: TGCGCCAGCAGCCAAGAGCCAGGGGGGAACTACGAGCAGTACTTC. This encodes CASSQEPGGNYEQYF.

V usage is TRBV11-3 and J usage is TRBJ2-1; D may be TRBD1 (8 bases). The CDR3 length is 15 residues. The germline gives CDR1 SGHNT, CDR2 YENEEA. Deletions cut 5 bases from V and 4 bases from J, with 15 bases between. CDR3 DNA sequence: TGTGCCAGCAGCCAAGGACAGGGAGGGTACAATGAGCAGTTCTTC. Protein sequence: CASSQGQGGYNEQFF.

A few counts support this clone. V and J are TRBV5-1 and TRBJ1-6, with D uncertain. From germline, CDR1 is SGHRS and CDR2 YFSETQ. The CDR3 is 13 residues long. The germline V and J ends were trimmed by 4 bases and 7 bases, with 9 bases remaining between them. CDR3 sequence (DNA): TGCGCCAGCAGCCCTAGAACAAATTCACCCCTCCACTTT. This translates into CASSPRTNSPLHF.

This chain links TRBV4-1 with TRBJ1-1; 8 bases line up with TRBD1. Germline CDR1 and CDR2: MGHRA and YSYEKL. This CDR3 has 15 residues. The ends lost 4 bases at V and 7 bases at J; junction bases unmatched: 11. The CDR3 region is CASSPQRNRGDEAFF. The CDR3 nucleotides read TGCGCCAGCAGCCCGCAAAGAAACAGGGGGGATGAAGCTTTCTTT.

CDR3 sequence reads: CASSVDRNSPLHF. The CDR3, as DNA: TGTGCCAGCAGCGTAGACAGGAATTCACCCCTCCACTTT. The V gene is TRBV7-9, the J gene TRBJ1-6; weak D call: TRBD1 (6 bases). The CDR3 is 13 amino acids. Trimming removed 5 bases from V and 7 bases from J, with 9 bases in between. CDR1 and CDR2 from the germline V gene are SEHNR and FQNEAQ (reference sequence).

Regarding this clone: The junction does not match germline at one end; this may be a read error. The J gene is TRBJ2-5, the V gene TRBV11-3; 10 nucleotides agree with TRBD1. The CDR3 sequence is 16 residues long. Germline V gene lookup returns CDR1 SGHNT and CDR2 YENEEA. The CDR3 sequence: CASSLAGQGDQETQYF. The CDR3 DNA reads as TGTGCCAGCAGCTTAGCCGGACAGGGGGACCAGGAGACCCAGTACTTC.

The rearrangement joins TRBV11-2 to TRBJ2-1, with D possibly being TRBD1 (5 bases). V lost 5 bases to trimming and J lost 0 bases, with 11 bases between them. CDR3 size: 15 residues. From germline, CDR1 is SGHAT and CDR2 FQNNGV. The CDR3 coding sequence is TGTGCCAGCAGCATACAGGTTGGCTCCTACAATGAGCAGTTCTTC. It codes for CASSIQVGSYNEQFF.

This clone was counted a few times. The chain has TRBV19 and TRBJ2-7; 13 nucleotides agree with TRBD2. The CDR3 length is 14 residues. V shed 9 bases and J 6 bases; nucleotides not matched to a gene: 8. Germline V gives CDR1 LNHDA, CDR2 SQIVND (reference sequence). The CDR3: CASRTSGRSSEQYF. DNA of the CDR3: TGTGCCAGCCGGACTAGCGGGAGATCAAGCGAGCAGTACTTC.

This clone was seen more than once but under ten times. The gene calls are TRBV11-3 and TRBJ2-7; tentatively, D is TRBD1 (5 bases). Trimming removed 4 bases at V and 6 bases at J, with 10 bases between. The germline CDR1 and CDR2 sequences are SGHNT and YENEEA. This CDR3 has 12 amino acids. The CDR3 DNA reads TGTGCCAGCAGCTCCAGGGTTGGCGAGCAGTACTTC. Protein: CASSSRVGEQYF.

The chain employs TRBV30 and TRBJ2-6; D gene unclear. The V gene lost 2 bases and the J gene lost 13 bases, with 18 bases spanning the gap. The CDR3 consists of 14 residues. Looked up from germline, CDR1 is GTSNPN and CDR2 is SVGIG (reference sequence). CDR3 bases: TGTGCCTGGAGTCTTTCCAGTACAACAAAGGTCCTGACTTTC. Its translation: CAWSLSSTTKVLTF.

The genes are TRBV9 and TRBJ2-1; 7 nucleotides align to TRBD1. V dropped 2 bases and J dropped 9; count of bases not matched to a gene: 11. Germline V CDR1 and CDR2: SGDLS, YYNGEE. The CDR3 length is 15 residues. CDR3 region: CASSVRTGQGGEQFF. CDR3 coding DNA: TGTGCCAGCAGCGTCAGGACAGGTCAGGGCGGTGAGCAGTTCTTC.

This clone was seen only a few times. As DNA, the CDR3 is TGTGCCAGCAAGTACCTTCGGGGGGCAAATACTGAAGCTTTCTTT. It is translated as CASKYLRGANTEAFF. The J gene is TRBJ1-1, the V gene TRBV2; weak D call: TRBD1 (6 bases). The CDR3 covers 15 residues. Germline V gives CDR1 SNHLY, CDR2 FYNNEI. V lost 7 bases, J lost 5 bases, and 20 bases lay in between. The full variable domain, rest sourced from reference TRBV2 and TRBJ1-1, is EPEVTQTPSHQVTQMGQEVILRCVPISNHLYFYWYRQILGQKVEFLVSFYNNEISEKSEIFDDQFSVERPDGSNFTLKIRSTKLEDSAMYFCASKYLRGANTEAFFGQGTRLTVV.

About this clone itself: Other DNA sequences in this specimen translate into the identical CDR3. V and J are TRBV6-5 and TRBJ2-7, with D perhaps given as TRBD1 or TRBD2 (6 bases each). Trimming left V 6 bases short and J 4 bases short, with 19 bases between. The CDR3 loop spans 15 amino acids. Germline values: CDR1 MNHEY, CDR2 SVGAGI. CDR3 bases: TGTGCCAGCAGCTACGGGGGCAGGGGAATTTACGAGCAGTACTTC. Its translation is CASSYGGRGIYEQYF.

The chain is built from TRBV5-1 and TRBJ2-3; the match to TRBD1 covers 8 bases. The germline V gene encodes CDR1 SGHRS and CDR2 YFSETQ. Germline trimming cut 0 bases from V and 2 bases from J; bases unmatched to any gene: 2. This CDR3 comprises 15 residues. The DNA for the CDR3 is TGCGCCAGCAGCTTGGGACAGGGGCCCACAGATACGCAGTATTTT. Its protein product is CASSLGQGPTDTQYF.

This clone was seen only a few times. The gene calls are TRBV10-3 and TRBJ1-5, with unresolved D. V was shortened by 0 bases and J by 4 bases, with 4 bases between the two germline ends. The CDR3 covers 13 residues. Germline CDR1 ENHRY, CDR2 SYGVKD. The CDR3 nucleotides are TGTGCCATCAGTGAGTCGTCAAATCAGCCCCAGCATTTT. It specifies CAISESSNQPQHF.